These T cell receptor beta chains were read from a single sample in a study of blood T cell repertoires in COVID-19. The repertoire was sequenced with immunoSEQ multiplex PCR; TCRdb's copy has only in-frame clones and lacks some. Found here are approximately 280,000 clones, around 90% of them singletons; the top ten hold roughly 2.1%. Sequenced material: peripheral blood. These receptors came from a man aged 45 to 65 with acute or convalescent COVID-19. The CDR3 runs from the conserved cysteine through the conserved F or W. The D gene is left open where the match is weak. Clone size is given for some rows only: seen once, a few or many times, or a class if the clone is expanded.

D	V	length	size	J	CDR3	DNA
-	TRBV4-2	18	-	TRBJ2-2	CASSQLGGALANTGELFF	TGTGCCAGCAGCCAATTAGGGGGGGCCTTAGCGAACACCGGGGAGCTGTTTTTT
TRBD1	TRBV19	16	-	TRBJ1-5	CASSTLQGALNQPQHF	TGTGCCAGTAGTACTCTACAGGGGGCCCTCAATCAGCCCCAGCATTTT
TRBD2	TRBV4-2	16	once	TRBJ2-5	CASSPGLAGMQETQYF	TGTGCCAGCAGCCCGGGACTAGCGGGGATGCAAGAGACCCAGTACTTC
TRBD2	TRBV10-1	19	-	TRBJ2-3	CASSESWSGLAGGTDTQYF	TGCGCCAGCAGTGAGTCTTGGTCGGGACTAGCGGGGGGCACAGATACGCAGTATTTT
-	TRBV11-2	14	-	TRBJ2-5	CASSLGGGGETQYF	TGTGCCAGCAGCTTAGGAGGGGGGGGTGAGACCCAGTACTTC
-	TRBV19	15	few	TRBJ1-1	CASSIWRAEGTEAFF	TGTGCCAGTAGTATATGGAGGGCCGAGGGCACTGAAGCTTTCTTT
TRBD2	TRBV9	18	-	TRBJ2-2	CASSAVAGGPTRSGELFF	TGTGCCAGCAGCGCCGTAGCGGGGGGGCCTACGAGGAGCGGGGAGCTGTTTTTT
TRBD1	TRBV13	15	once	TRBJ2-7	CASSAPGQGSYEQYF	TGTGCCAGCAGCGCCCCGGGACAGGGCTCCTACGAGCAGTACTTC
TRBD2	TRBV5-1	15	-	TRBJ2-2	CASSLGTSGGDELFF	TGCGCCAGCAGCTTGGGAACTAGCGGGGGCGACGAGCTGTTTTTT
-	TRBV2	16	-	TRBJ2-1	CASSEPTVSTYNEQFF	TGTGCCAGCAGTGAGCCGACAGTAAGTACCTACAATGAGCAGTTCTTC
-	TRBV14	12	-	TRBJ2-2	CASSPYTGELFF	TGTGCCAGCAGCCCCTACACCGGGGAGCTGTTTTTT
TRBD2	TRBV15	15	-	TRBJ2-7	CATSRGASGGYEQYF	TGTGCCACCAGCAGAGGGGCTAGCGGGGGATACGAGCAGTACTTC
TRBD1	TRBV19	14	-	TRBJ2-7	CASSTRQGFYEQYF	TGTGCCAGTAGTACCCGACAGGGATTCTACGAGCAGTACTTC
-	TRBV3-1/TRBV3-2	14	-	TRBJ2-1	CASSQENLDDEQFF	TGTGCCAGCAGCCAAGAAAATCTAGACGATGAGCAGTTCTTC
-	TRBV29-1	12	few	TRBJ1-2	CSVLGGVYGYTF	TGCAGCGTTCTGGGAGGGGTCTATGGCTACACCTTC
TRBD1	TRBV5-1	15	-	TRBJ1-4	CASSLSGTGYEKLFF	TGCGCCAGCAGCTTGAGTGGGACAGGGTATGAAAAACTGTTTTTT
TRBD2	TRBV5-1	15	-	TRBJ2-7	CASSWEGSAHYEQYF	TGCGCCAGCAGCTGGGAGGGCAGTGCTCATTACGAGCAGTACTTC
-	TRBV9	16	-	TRBJ1-5	CASSPDSGNRDQPQHF	TGTGCCAGCAGCCCCGACTCCGGGAATAGGGATCAGCCCCAGCATTTT
-	TRBV7-9	15	-	TRBJ1-2	CASSLVLAGVYGYTF	TGTGCCAGCAGCTTAGTCCTGGCAGGGGTCTATGGCTACACCTTC
-	TRBV5-1	15	-	TRBJ2-2	CASKGGAPNTGELFF	TGCGCCAGCAAAGGAGGAGCCCCGAACACCGGGGAGCTGTTTTTT
TRBD1	TRBV6-4	13	-	TRBJ2-5	CASIGTGQETQYF	TGTGCCAGCATCGGGACAGGACAAGAGACCCAGTACTTC
-	TRBV6-5	15	-	TRBJ1-3	CASSYSGLGGNTIYF	TGTGCCAGCAGTTACAGCGGGTTAGGTGGAAACACCATATATTTT
TRBD1	TRBV6-2/TRBV6-3	14	-	TRBJ2-7	CASSYLAGGYEQYF	TGTGCCAGCAGTTACTTGGCAGGGGGCTACGAGCAGTACTTC
-	TRBV20-1	11	-	TRBJ1-1	CSAFLQTEAFF	TGCAGTGCTTTCCTTCAGACTGAAGCTTTCTTT
-	TRBV19	14	-	TRBJ2-5	CASSTAGRLETQYF	TGTGCCAGTAGTACAGCAGGGCGTTTGGAGACCCAGTACTTC
-	TRBV5-6	14	-	TRBJ1-5	CASSFGGRGQPQHF	TGTGCCAGCAGCTTCGGGGGACGCGGTCAGCCCCAGCATTTT
-	TRBV7-8	15	-	TRBJ1-6	CASSLLVSGESPLHF	TGTGCCAGCAGCTTATTGGTCTCGGGGGAGTCACCCCTCCACTTT
TRBD1	TRBV6-6	18	-	TRBJ1-1	CASSPTGTANLMNTEAFF	TGTGCCAGCAGTCCGACCGGGACAGCGAATTTAATGAACACTGAAGCTTTCTTT
-	TRBV4-2	16	-	TRBJ1-1	CASSQEGGQGGTEAFF	TGTGCCAGCAGCCAAGAGGGGGGTCAGGGAGGGACTGAAGCTTTCTTT
TRBD1	TRBV5-1	14	-	TRBJ2-1	CASSPRQGYNEQFF	TGCGCCAGCAGCCCCAGACAGGGTTACAATGAGCAGTTCTTC
TRBD1	TRBV7-9	13	-	TRBJ1-2	CASSPGQNYGYTF	TGTGCCAGCAGCCCGGGACAGAACTATGGCTACACCTTC